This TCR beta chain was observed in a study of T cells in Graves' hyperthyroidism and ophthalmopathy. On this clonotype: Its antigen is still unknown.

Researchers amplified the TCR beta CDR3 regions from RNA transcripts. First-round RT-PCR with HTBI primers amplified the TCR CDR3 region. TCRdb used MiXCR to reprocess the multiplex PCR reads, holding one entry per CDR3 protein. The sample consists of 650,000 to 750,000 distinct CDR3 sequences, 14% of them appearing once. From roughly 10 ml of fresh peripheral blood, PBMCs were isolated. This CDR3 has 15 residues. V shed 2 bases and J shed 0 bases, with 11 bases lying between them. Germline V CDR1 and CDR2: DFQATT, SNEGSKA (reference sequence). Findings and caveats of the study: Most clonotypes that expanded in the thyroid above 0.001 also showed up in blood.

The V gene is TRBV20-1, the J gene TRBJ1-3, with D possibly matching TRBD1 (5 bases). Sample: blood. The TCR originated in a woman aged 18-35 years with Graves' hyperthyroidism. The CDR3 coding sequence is TGCAGTGCTAGACCGGGACCGCACTCTGGAAACACCATATATTTT. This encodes CSARPGPHSGNTIYF.